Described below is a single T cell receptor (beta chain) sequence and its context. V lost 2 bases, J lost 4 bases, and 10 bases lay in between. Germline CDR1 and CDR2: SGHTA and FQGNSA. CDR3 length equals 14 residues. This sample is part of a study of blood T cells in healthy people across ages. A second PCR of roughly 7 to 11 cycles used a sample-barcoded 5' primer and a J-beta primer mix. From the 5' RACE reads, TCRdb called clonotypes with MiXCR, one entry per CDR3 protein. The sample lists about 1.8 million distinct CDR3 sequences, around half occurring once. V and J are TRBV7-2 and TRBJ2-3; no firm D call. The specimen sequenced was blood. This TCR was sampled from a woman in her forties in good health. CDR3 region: CASSLTQLSDTQYF. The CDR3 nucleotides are TGTGCCAGCAGCTTAACACAGCTCTCAGATACGCAGTATTTT.